This is a list of T cell receptor beta chains from one sample in a study of blood T cell repertoires in COVID-19. The method was immunoSEQ multiplex PCR; TCRdb's version includes in-frame clones alone and lacks a portion of them. The sample records under 150,000 clones, 90% being singletons. Sequences were obtained from peripheral blood. The receptors were gathered from a human donor with active COVID-19. The donor label of this sample is uncertain. Each CDR3 is given with its conserved first and last residue. Each record gives: V gene, clone size, J gene, D gene, CDR3 DNA, CDR3 protein. The D gene is left open where the match is weak. The listing skips clone size in some rows; elsewhere it reads once, few, many or a size class.

>TRBV2|few|TRBJ2-7|TRBD1
TGTGCCAGCAGTGATCCCGGACAGGGATTGACCTACGAGCAGTACTTC
CASSDPGQGLTYEQYF
>TRBV10-3|-|TRBJ2-1|TRBD1
TGTGCCATCAGTGAGCAGGCAGGGGGTATGGATGAGCAGTTCTTC
CAISEQAGGMDEQFF
>TRBV7-2|-|TRBJ2-3|-
TGTGCCAGCAGCTTAGCGGGGGCCCTCACAGATACGCAGTATTTT
CASSLAGALTDTQYF
>TRBV3-1/TRBV3-2|-|TRBJ2-5|-
TGTGCCAGCAGCCATAGTACGGACCAAGAGACCCAGTACTTC
CASSHSTDQETQYF
>TRBV7-6|-|TRBJ2-1|-
TGTGCCAGCAGCTTAGGGGGACACACAGGCGGCAATGAGCAGTTCTTC
CASSLGGHTGGNEQFF
>TRBV4-3|-|TRBJ1-2|TRBD1
TGCGCCAGCAGCCAGACAGGGGCGGGGGGCTACACCTTC
CASSQTGAGGYTF
>TRBV11-3|-|TRBJ2-5|TRBD2
TGTGCCAGCAGCTTTGGAGCGGGGGGCGATCAAGAGACCCAGTACTTC
CASSFGAGGDQETQYF
>TRBV19|-|TRBJ1-5|-
TGTGCCAGCAGCGAGGGGGGCAATCAGCCCCAGCATTTT
CASSEGGNQPQHF
>TRBV30|-|TRBJ1-1|-
TGTGCCTGGAGGCGGGTGGAGGAAGAAGCTTTCTTT
CAWRRVEEEAFF
>TRBV6-6|-|TRBJ2-7|-
TGTGCCAGCAGTTACTCGGGCGGGGGCCCGTACGAGCAGTACTTC
CASSYSGGGPYEQYF
>TRBV18|-|TRBJ2-1|TRBD2
TGTGCCAGCTCACCAAAACTAGCGGGGGGGTTCAATGAGCAGTTCTTC
CASSPKLAGGFNEQFF
>TRBV7-9|-|TRBJ2-7|-
TGTGCCAGCAGCTTAGGACAGATCTACGAGCAGTACTTC
CASSLGQIYEQYF
>TRBV5-5|-|TRBJ1-3|TRBD1
TGTGCCAGCAGCCAGGACAGGGCGACTAAGTTCTCGGGAAACACCATATATTTT
CASSQDRATKFSGNTIYF
>TRBV3-1/TRBV3-2|-|TRBJ2-2|TRBD2
TGTGCCAGCAGCCAAAGCGGGGGGAACACCGGGGAGCTGTTTTTT
CASSQSGGNTGELFF
>TRBV4-3|-|TRBJ1-1|-
TGCGCCAGCAGCCAAGATAACAGGGCTCCTGAAGCTTTCTTT
CASSQDNRAPEAFF
>TRBV27|-|TRBJ1-1|TRBD1
TGTGCCAGCAGTTCTCAGGGGGCTTGGACTGAAGCTTTCTTT
CASSSQGAWTEAFF
>TRBV7-2|-|TRBJ1-6|TRBD1
TGTGCCAGCAGGGGAGGGGGGACAGGGTTAAACTCACCCCTCCACTTT
CASRGGGTGLNSPLHF
>TRBV18|-|TRBJ2-2|-
TGTGCCAGCTCCGGTGGTGAAGGGGCTATCGGGGAGCTGTTTTTT
CASSGGEGAIGELFF
>TRBV7-2|-|TRBJ2-5|TRBD2
TGTGCCAGCAGCTTAGGAGGCGGGGGAAAAGAGACCCAGTACTTC
CASSLGGGGKETQYF
>TRBV5-6|-|TRBJ2-7|TRBD1
TGTGCCAGCAGCCCAATGGGACAGGGGCTCTACGAGCAGTACTTC
CASSPMGQGLYEQYF
>TRBV5-6|-|TRBJ1-1|TRBD1
TGTGCCAGCAGCTTCACAGGGGTGACAACTGAAGCTTTCTTT
CASSFTGVTTEAFF
>TRBV28|-|TRBJ2-2|TRBD2
TGTGCCAGCAGTTTAGGGGGGAGGGCCGGGGAGCTGTTTTTT
CASSLGGRAGELFF
>TRBV28|-|TRBJ1-4|TRBD1
TGTGCCAGCAGTGTCATAACAGGGGTAACTAATGAAAAACTGTTTTTT
CASSVITGVTNEKLFF
>TRBV7-2|-|TRBJ1-2|TRBD1
TGTGCCAGCAGCCCAGGGACAGCGCGAACCCCTAACTATGGCTACACCTTC
CASSPGTARTPNYGYTF
>TRBV4-3|few|TRBJ1-1|-
TGCGCCAGCAGCCAAGATTCGGGTAGTTTGGTTTTCTTT
CASSQDSGSLVFF
>TRBV7-3|-|TRBJ1-2|-
TGTGCCAGCAGCTTAACGGGCCAGGCTAACTATGGCTACACCTTC
CASSLTGQANYGYTF
>TRBV14|-|TRBJ2-1|TRBD1
TGTGCCAGCAGCCAAGATTGGTACAGGGGGACTTTGGATGAGCAGTTCTTC
CASSQDWYRGTLDEQFF
>TRBV11-3|-|TRBJ2-2|TRBD2
TGTGCCAGCAGCAGGAGACTAGCGGGGAACACCGGGGAGCTGTTTTTT
CASSRRLAGNTGELFF
>TRBV21-1|-|TRBJ2-7|-
TGTGCCAGCAGCAAAGACTATTCAGTGAGAAACGGATCGGATACCTACGAGCAGTACTTC
CASSKDYSVRNGSDTYEQYF
>TRBV11-2|-|TRBJ2-6|-
TGTGCCAGCAGTTCCAGCAAGAGCGGGTCTGGGGCCAACGTCCTGACTTTC
CASSSSKSGSGANVLTF
>TRBV12-3/TRBV12-4|-|TRBJ2-7|-
TGTGCCAGCAGTTTAGACATACCCTACGAGCAGTACTTC
CASSLDIPYEQYF
>TRBV19|-|TRBJ2-2|-
TGTGCCAGTAGACACCAGAACACCGGGGAGCTGTTTTTT
CASRHQNTGELFF
>TRBV5-1|-|TRBJ2-3|TRBD1
TGCGCCAGCAGCTTAGGGACAGTGAGCACAGATACGCAGTATTTT
CASSLGTVSTDTQYF
>TRBV7-6|-|TRBJ2-7|-
TGTGCCAGCAGCTTAGGGCGGCTTACCTACGAGCAGTACTTC
CASSLGRLTYEQYF
>TRBV5-4|-|TRBJ1-1|TRBD1
TGTGCCAGCAGCTTGAACAGGGGAAAGAACACTGAAGCTTTCTTT
CASSLNRGKNTEAFF
>TRBV18|-|TRBJ1-1|-
TGTGCCAGCTCACCCCTTACTACCACTGAAGCTTTCTTT
CASSPLTTTEAFF
>TRBV29-1|-|TRBJ1-2|-
TGCAGCGTTGTTCGGGATAACTATGGCTACACCTTC
CSVVRDNYGYTF
>TRBV6-2/TRBV6-3|-|TRBJ2-7|-
TGTGCCAGCAGTTACCAAGGCAGGGGCTACGAGCAGTACTTC
CASSYQGRGYEQYF
>TRBV12-5|-|TRBJ2-1|TRBD2
TGTGCTAGTGGTCGAGGACGGCTAGCGGGGGGAGAGGAGCAGTTCTTC
CASGRGRLAGGEEQFF
>TRBV6-5|once|TRBJ1-2|-
TGTGCCAGCAGTACCACAGGGTGGGATAACTATGGCTACACCTTC
CASSTTGWDNYGYTF
>TRBV6-5|-|TRBJ2-7|TRBD1
TGTGCCAGCAGTTACGTAGGACAGGGCTACGAGCAGTACTTC
CASSYVGQGYEQYF
>TRBV27|-|TRBJ1-1|-
TGTGCCAGCAGACTACAGGGAGAAAACACTGAAGCTTTCTTT
CASRLQGENTEAFF
>TRBV29-1|-|TRBJ2-4|TRBD2
TGCAGCGTTGGCGCGGGGGGGGAGTACATTCAGTACTTC
CSVGAGGEYIQYF
>TRBV18|-|TRBJ1-4|TRBD1
TGTGCCAGCTCATCCACCGGGACAGGGAATGAAAAACTGTTTTTT
CASSSTGTGNEKLFF
>TRBV3-1/TRBV3-2|once|TRBJ2-1|TRBD2
TGTGCCAGCAGCCATATACCCCGACTAGCGGGGGGAGGGAATGAGCAGTTCTTC
CASSHIPRLAGGGNEQFF
>TRBV4-3|-|TRBJ2-7|TRBD1
TGCGCCAGCAGCCATCATCTCCGGGACAGCTCCTACGAGCAGTACTTC
CASSHHLRDSSYEQYF
>TRBV5-1|-|TRBJ1-1|-
TGCGCCAGCAGCTTCAGGGAGGACACTGAAGCTTTCTTT
CASSFREDTEAFF
>TRBV2|-|TRBJ2-5|TRBD2
TGTGCCACCCGACGACTAGCGGGGGGAAGGGAGACCCAGTACTTC
CATRRLAGGRETQYF
>TRBV24-1|-|TRBJ1-2|TRBD1
TGTGCCACCAGTGAGGGACACAGGGGCCCTCTTCCGAACTATGGCTACACCTTC
CATSEGHRGPLPNYGYTF
>TRBV7-9|-|TRBJ2-1|TRBD1
TGTGCCAGCACCGGTGACAGGGGGCGAGGAAATGAGCAGTTCTTC
CASTGDRGRGNEQFF
>TRBV5-8|-|TRBJ2-5|TRBD2
TGTGCCAGCAGCTTGGGGCGGGGGTACCTTGGGGAGACCCAGTACTTC
CASSLGRGYLGETQYF
>TRBV21-1|once|TRBJ2-7|-
TGTGCCAGCAGCAAAACCCGGACAGGGGTCTTC
CASSKTRTGVF
>TRBV4-1|-|TRBJ2-5|TRBD1
TGCGCCAGCAGCCAAGGGACAGGGAGGTCCGTGGGGGAGACCCAGTACTTC
CASSQGTGRSVGETQYF
>TRBV29-1|-|TRBJ1-2|TRBD1
TGCAGCGTTGATCGACAGGGGGGCAACTATGGCTACACCTTC
CSVDRQGGNYGYTF
>TRBV20-1|-|TRBJ1-1|TRBD1
TGCAGTGCTAGTGACAGGGTGTTTCCAAGCGAAGCTTTCTTT
CSASDRVFPSEAFF
>TRBV6-5|few|TRBJ1-2|-
TGTGCCAGCAGTTCGCTTGGGGGGGGGCGAAGCTATGGCTACACCTTC
CASSSLGGGRSYGYTF